This T cell receptor beta chain was identified during a study of beta chain features in type 1 diabetes. Study results and caveats: Type 1 diabetes patients showed a moderate but significant shortening of TCRB CDR3s in all four CD4+ subsets.

Expressed TCRB transcripts were sequenced because the isolated RNA had all been reverse transcribed beforehand. Profiling relied on immunoSEQ multiplex PCR, and the TCRdb table lists in-frame clones only, not all of them. Of over 600,000 clones in the sample, around 12% were seen once. Per germline, CDR1 MRHNA and CDR2 SNTAGT. CDR3 length: 14 residues. The germline V and J ends were trimmed by 6 bases and 4 bases, with 15 bases remaining between them. Points on this clone: The target antigen is unknown.

The TCR comes from a man younger than 40 with type 1 diabetes. V and J are TRBV6-4 and TRBJ1-1; D is possibly TRBD1 (6 bases). What was sequenced was naive CD4+ T cells from blood. The DNA for the CDR3 is TGTGCCAGCAGACAGGGTGGAGGAGGCACTGAAGCTTTCTTT. Protein sequence: CASRQGGGGTEAFF.